A selection of T cell receptor beta chains follows, all from one sample in a study of blood T cells in healthy people across ages. From the 5' RACE reads, TCRdb called clonotypes with MiXCR, one entry per CDR3 protein. The sample holds about 1.5 million distinct CDR3 sequences; about 45% are singletons and the top ten take 4%. Sequencing was carried out using blood. Receptors originate from a woman aged 18-29 years in good health. The CDR3 runs from the conserved cysteine through the conserved F or W. A D gene is named only where the DNA matches it firmly. Expanded clones get a size class; other rows say once, few or many, or leave the size out.

v_gene	abundance	d_gene	len	j_gene	CDR3aa	CDR3nt
TRBV12-3/TRBV12-4	few	TRBD2	16	TRBJ2-1	CASSEGLAGPYNEQFF	TGTGCCAGCAGTGAAGGACTAGCGGGACCATACAATGAGCAGTTCTTC
TRBV6-1	.	.	14	TRBJ2-5	CASNPTRTGETQYF	TGTGCCAGCAACCCCACGCGAACAGGAGAGACCCAGTACTTC
TRBV29-1	.	.	12	TRBJ2-1	CSVTVAYNEQFF	TGCAGCGTTACAGTGGCCTACAATGAGCAGTTCTTC
TRBV20-1	.	.	13	TRBJ1-1	CSASGLFLPEAFF	TGCAGTGCTAGCGGACTGTTCTTGCCTGAAGCTTTCTTT
TRBV4-1	.	.	15	TRBJ2-4	CASSQGPREGVVQYF	TGCGCCAGCAGCCAAGGTCCCCGGGAAGGCGTCGTTCAGTACTTC
TRBV7-8	.	TRBD1	15	TRBJ2-5	CAGSPLDRVRETQYF	TGTGCCGGCAGCCCTTTGGACAGGGTGAGAGAGACCCAGTACTTC
TRBV11-2	.	TRBD1	18	TRBJ2-1	CASSLVGKTGGSYNEQFF	TGTGCCAGCAGCTTAGTGGGGAAGACAGGGGGGAGTTACAATGAGCAGTTCTTC
TRBV11-2	few	.	12	TRBJ1-4	CASRGVNEKLFF	TGTGCCAGCAGGGGGGTTAATGAAAAACTGTTTTTT
TRBV7-4	few	.	15	TRBJ1-4	CASSLAGQTNEKLFF	TGTGCCAGCAGCTTAGCTGGACAGACAAATGAAAAACTGTTTTTT
TRBV4-1	once	TRBD1	15	TRBJ2-1	CASSPLGTGRNEQFF	TGCGCCAGCAGCCCTTTGGGGACAGGCAGAAATGAGCAGTTCTTC
TRBV6-6	.	.	16	TRBJ2-3	CASTPARGQSTDTQYF	TGTGCCAGCACCCCCGCCCGGGGCCAAAGCACAGATACGCAGTATTTT
TRBV4-3	.	.	15	TRBJ2-7	CASSQIYGGHYEQYF	TGCGCCAGCAGCCAGATATACGGGGGACACTACGAGCAGTACTTC
TRBV29-1	.	.	13	TRBJ2-3	CSVVGRSTDTQSF	TGCAGCGTTGTAGGTAGAAGCACAGATACGCAGTCTTTT
TRBV9	few	.	10	TRBJ2-5	CASKWYRQYF	TGTGCCAGCAAATGGTATAGACAGTACTTC
TRBV5-1	.	.	13	TRBJ2-7	CASTDGSSYGQYF	TGCGCCAGCACGGACGGCAGCTCCTACGGGCAGTACTTC
TRBV28	.	.	16	TRBJ2-1	CASSLAGELTYNEQFF	TGTGCCAGCAGTTTAGCCGGGGAACTTACCTACAATGAACAGTTCTTC
TRBV10-3	.	TRBD2	15	TRBJ2-1	CAISEASGSYNEQFF	TGTGCCATCAGTGAAGCTAGCGGGAGCTACAATGAGCAGTTCTTC
TRBV18	few	.	16	TRBJ1-4	CASSLTQATTNEKLFF	TGTGCCAGCTCACTAACACAGGCGACAACTAATGAAAAACTGTTTTTT
TRBV7-2	.	.	14	TRBJ1-2	CASSSRLANYGYTF	TGTGCCAGCAGCTCCAGACTGGCTAACTATGGCTACACCTTC
TRBV7-9	.	.	14	TRBJ2-3	CASSPGPGVDTQYF	TGTGCCAGCAGCCCAGGACCGGGAGTGGATACGCAGTATTTT
TRBV5-1	.	TRBD2	15	TRBJ2-5	CASSLSSGSFQTQYF	TGCGCCAGCAGCTTGTCTAGCGGGAGTTTCCAGACCCAGTACTTC
TRBV7-6	.	.	13	TRBJ2-3	CASSCETVDTQYF	TGTGCCAGCAGCTGTGAAACCGTAGATACGCAGTATTTT
TRBV29-1	many	.	12	TRBJ2-3	CSVEASTDTQYF	TGCAGCGTTGAAGCTAGCACAGATACGCAGTATTTT
TRBV5-1	.	TRBD1	15	TRBJ2-1	CAGSLAGTEGNEQFF	TGCGCCGGCAGCTTGGCCGGGACAGAGGGCAATGAGCAGTTCTTC
TRBV20-1	.	.	13	TRBJ1-3	CSAQIGPGNTIYF	TGCAGTGCTCAGATAGGGCCTGGAAACACCATATATTTT
TRBV10-3	few	TRBD2	16	TRBJ2-1	CAISEARGTRGNEQFF	TGTGCCATCAGTGAGGCGCGGGGGACCCGGGGGAATGAGCAGTTCTTC
TRBV29-1	.	TRBD1	13	TRBJ1-2	CSALTGLGGGYTF	TGCAGCGCACTGACAGGGCTCGGCGGAGGCTACACCTTC
TRBV2	.	TRBD1	13	TRBJ1-1	CASRGQGAAEAFF	TGTGCCAGCAGAGGACAGGGGGCTGCTGAAGCTTTCTTT
TRBV6-2/TRBV6-3	.	.	13	TRBJ2-7	CASSGTPAYEQYF	TGTGCCAGCAGTGGGACTCCCGCCTACGAGCAGTACTTC
TRBV27	few	TRBD1	19	TRBJ1-6	CASRGRDRAYISYNSPLHF	TGTGCCAGCAGGGGCCGGGACAGGGCATATATCTCCTATAATTCACCCCTCCACTTT
TRBV7-9	.	.	15	TRBJ1-1	CASEGVGRRNTEAFF	TGTGCCAGCGAGGGCGTTGGACGAAGGAACACTGAAGCTTTCTTT
TRBV10-1	.	TRBD2	16	TRBJ2-3	CASSDSGLAGGDTQYF	TGCGCCAGCAGTGACTCGGGACTAGCTGGCGGGGATACGCAGTATTTT
TRBV20-1	few	TRBD2	13	TRBJ2-3	CSYTAGGTDTQYF	TGCAGTTACACAGCGGGGGGCACAGATACGCAGTATTTT
TRBV4-1	.	.	16	TRBJ2-1	CASSHGDSGSYNEQFF	TGCGCCAGCAGCCATGGGGACTCAGGCTCCTACAATGAGCAGTTCTTC
TRBV5-1	.	.	15	TRBJ2-1	CASNYWTEAHNEQFF	TGCGCCAGCAACTACTGGACGGAGGCCCACAATGAGCAGTTCTTC
TRBV28	.	TRBD1	12	TRBJ1-3	CASSWTGDTIYF	TGTGCCAGCAGCTGGACAGGCGACACCATATATTTT
TRBV29-1	few	.	13	TRBJ2-7	CSARGGQFYEQYF	TGCAGCGCCCGAGGTGGACAGTTCTACGAGCAGTACTTC
TRBV27	few	TRBD1	16	TRBJ2-5	CASSSRSQGPQETQYF	TGTGCCAGCAGTTCACGCTCACAGGGGCCCCAAGAGACCCAGTACTTC
TRBV5-1	.	.	15	TRBJ2-1	CASSLGQGDLGEQFF	TGCGCCAGCAGCTTGGGGCAGGGAGATCTCGGTGAGCAGTTCTTC
TRBV27	once	.	11	TRBJ2-1	CASSWFGEQFF	TGTGCCAGCAGTTGGTTCGGTGAGCAGTTCTTC
TRBV5-1	few	.	15	TRBJ2-2	CASSRGQQNTGELFF	TGCGCCAGCAGCAGGGGACAACAGAACACCGGGGAGCTGTTTTTT
TRBV4-3	.	TRBD1	17	TRBJ1-5	CASSQDRGTVSYQPQHF	TGCGCCAGCAGCCAAGATCGCGGGACAGTTAGTTATCAGCCCCAGCATTTT
TRBV28	.	.	15	TRBJ1-4	CASSFPAGDNEKLFF	TGTGCCAGCAGTTTCCCCGCAGGGGATAATGAAAAACTGTTTTTT
TRBV2	many	.	15	TRBJ2-1	CASSEGGLAYNEQFF	TGTGCCAGCAGTGAAGGCGGGTTAGCCTACAATGAGCAGTTCTTC
TRBV29-1	few	.	13	TRBJ1-2	CSVAGGLAYGYTF	TGCAGCGTTGCGGGGGGATTAGCCTATGGCTACACCTTC
TRBV4-2	.	.	15	TRBJ1-1	CASSHGGIRNTEAFF	TGTGCCAGCAGCCACGGGGGAATAAGGAACACTGAAGCTTTCTTT
TRBV4-3	.	.	14	TRBJ1-2	CASSPLQVNYGYTF	TGCGCCAGCAGCCCACTACAGGTCAACTATGGCTACACCTTC
TRBV20-1	few	TRBD1	14	TRBJ1-5	CSAETDRDDQPQHF	TGCAGTGCCGAAACGGACAGGGACGATCAGCCCCAGCATTTT
TRBV6-1	once	TRBD1	16	TRBJ1-5	CASSAYRGHSNQPQHF	TGTGCCAGCAGTGCTTACAGGGGGCATAGCAATCAGCCCCAGCATTTT
TRBV30	.	.	13	TRBJ2-5	CAWRRGGRETQYF	TGTGCCTGGAGGAGGGGGGGTCGAGAGACCCAGTACTTC
TRBV7-3	few	TRBD1	16	TRBJ2-5	CASSLTPRGNQETQYF	TGTGCCAGCAGCTTAACACCCAGGGGGAACCAAGAGACCCAGTACTTC
TRBV20-1	few	.	14	TRBJ2-3	CSATTPRGTDTQYF	TGCAGTGCCACGACCCCAAGGGGCACAGATACGCAGTATTTT
TRBV7-9	few	.	16	TRBJ2-1	CASSSLLAHSYNEQFF	TGTGCCAGCAGCTCCCTCCTAGCTCACTCCTACAATGAGCAGTTCTTC